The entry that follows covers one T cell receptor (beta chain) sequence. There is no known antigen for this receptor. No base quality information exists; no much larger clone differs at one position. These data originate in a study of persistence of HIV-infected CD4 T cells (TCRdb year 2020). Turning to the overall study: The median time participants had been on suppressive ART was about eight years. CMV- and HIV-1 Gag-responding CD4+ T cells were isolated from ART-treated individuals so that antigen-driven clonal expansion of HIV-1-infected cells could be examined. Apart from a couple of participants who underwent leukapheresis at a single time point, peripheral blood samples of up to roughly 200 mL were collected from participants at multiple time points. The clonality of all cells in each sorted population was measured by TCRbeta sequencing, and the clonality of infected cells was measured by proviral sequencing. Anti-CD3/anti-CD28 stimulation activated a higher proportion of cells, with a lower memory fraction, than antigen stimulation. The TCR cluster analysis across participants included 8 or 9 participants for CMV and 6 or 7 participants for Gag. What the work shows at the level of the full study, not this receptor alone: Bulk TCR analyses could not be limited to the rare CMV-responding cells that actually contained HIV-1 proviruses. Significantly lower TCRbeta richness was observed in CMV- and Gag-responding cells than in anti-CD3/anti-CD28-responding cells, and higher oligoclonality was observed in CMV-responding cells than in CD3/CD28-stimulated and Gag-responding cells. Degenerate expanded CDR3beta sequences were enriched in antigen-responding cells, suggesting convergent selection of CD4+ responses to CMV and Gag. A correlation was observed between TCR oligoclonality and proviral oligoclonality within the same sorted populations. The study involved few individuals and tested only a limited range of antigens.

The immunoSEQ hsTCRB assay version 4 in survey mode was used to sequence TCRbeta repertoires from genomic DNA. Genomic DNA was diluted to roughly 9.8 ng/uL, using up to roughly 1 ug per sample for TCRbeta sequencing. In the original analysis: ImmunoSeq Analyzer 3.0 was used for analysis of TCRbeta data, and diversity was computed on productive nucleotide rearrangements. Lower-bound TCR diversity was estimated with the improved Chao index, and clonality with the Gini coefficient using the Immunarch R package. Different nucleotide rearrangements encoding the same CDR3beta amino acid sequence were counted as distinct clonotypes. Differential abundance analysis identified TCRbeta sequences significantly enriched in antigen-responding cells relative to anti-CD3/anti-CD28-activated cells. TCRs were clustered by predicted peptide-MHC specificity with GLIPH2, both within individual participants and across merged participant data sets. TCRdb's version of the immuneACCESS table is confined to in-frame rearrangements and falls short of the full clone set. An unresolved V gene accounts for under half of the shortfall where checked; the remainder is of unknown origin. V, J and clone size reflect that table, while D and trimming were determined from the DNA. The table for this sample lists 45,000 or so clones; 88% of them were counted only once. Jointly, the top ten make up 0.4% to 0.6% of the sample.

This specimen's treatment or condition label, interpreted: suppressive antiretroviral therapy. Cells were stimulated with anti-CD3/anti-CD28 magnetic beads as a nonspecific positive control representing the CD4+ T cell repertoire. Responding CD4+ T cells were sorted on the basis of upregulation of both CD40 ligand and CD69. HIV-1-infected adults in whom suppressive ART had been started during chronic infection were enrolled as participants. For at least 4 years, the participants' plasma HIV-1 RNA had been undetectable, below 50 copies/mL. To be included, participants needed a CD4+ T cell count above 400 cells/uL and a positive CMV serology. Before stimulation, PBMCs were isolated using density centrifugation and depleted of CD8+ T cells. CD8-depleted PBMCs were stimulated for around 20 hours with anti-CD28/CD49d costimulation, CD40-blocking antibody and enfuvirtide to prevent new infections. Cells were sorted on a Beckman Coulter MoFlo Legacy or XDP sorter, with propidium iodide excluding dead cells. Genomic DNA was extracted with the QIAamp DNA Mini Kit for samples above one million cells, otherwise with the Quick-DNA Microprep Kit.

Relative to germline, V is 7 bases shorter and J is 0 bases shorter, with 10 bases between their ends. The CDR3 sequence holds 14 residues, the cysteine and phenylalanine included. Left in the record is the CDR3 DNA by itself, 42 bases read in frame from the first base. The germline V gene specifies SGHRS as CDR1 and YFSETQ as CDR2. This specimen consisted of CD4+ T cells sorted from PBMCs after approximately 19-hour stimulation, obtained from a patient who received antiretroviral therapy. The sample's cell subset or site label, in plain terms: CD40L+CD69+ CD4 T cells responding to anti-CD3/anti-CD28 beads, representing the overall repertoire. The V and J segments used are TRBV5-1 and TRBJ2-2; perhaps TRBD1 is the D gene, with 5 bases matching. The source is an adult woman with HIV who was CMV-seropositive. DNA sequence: TGCGCCAGCGCCGAACAGGCGAACACCGGGGAGCTGTTTTTT. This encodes CASAEQANTGELFF.